The 20 T cell receptor beta chains below were found in one sample sequenced in a study of cytomegalovirus exposure and HLA in healthy donors. The PCR employed 60 Vbeta primers together with 13 Jbeta primers. Assay used: immunoSEQ multiplex PCR; TCRdb lists only in-frame clones, some missing. The sample consists of some 90,000 clones, just under 70% of them appearing once. Sequenced: PBMCs. Every receptor here comes from a man in his forties or fifties in good health and CMV-seronegative.

J is TRBJ2-7 and V is TRBV5-6, with a tentative D call TRBD2 (5 bases). This CDR3 region has 15 residues. Deletions cut 4 bases from V and 5 bases from J, with 19 bases between. CDR1 is SGHDT, CDR2 YYEEEE, per germline. CDR3 sequence reads: CASSRTGYRAHEQYV. CDR3 coding DNA: TGTGCCAGCAGCCGGACTGGATATCGGGCCCACGAGCAGTACGTC.

This clone was picked up a small number of times. The CDR3 sequence: CASRGTGRSGELFF. Here the CDR3 DNA reads TGTGCCAGCAGAGGGACAGGGAGGTCCGGGGAGCTGTTTTTT. The V call is TRBV28, the J call TRBJ2-2; 9 bases align to TRBD1. Per the germline V gene, CDR1 is MDHEN and CDR2 is SYDVKM. This CDR3 is built from 14 residues. J was trimmed by 6 bases and V by 6 bases; bases with no gene match: 5.

The chain links TRBV5-1 to TRBJ2-7; perhaps TRBD2 as D (5 bases). This CDR3 has 15 residues. The germline gives CDR1 SGHRS, CDR2 YFSETQ. V was clipped by 5 bases and J by 5 bases, with 20 bases between them. DNA of the CDR3: TGCGCCAGCAGTTACCGGCTGGGAGTGGTCCACGAGCAGTACGTC. Amino acid sequence: CASSYRLGVVHEQYV.

The chain combines TRBV10-1 with TRBJ2-7; 11 nucleotides align to TRBD2. The trim removed 9 bases at V and 0 bases at J, leaving 4 bases unmatched. Germline CDR1 WNHNN, CDR2 SYGVQD (reference sequence). The CDR3 extends over 14 amino acids. CDR3 bases: TGCGCCAGTTCTAGCGGGGGGAGCTCCTACGAGCAGTACGTC. This gives the protein CASSSGGSSYEQYV.

The chain combines TRBV6-5 with TRBJ2-7, with 9 bases identical to TRBD1. Germline CDR1 reads MNHEY; CDR2 reads SVGAGI. V lost 5 bases to trimming and J lost 3 bases; unmatched junction nucleotides: 5. The CDR3 loop spans 14 amino acids. The chain's CDR3 is CASSRRTGDYEQYV. The CDR3 coding sequence is TGTGCCAGCAGTCGCCGGACAGGGGACTACGAGCAGTACGTC.

The chain couples TRBV7-2 to TRBJ1-5; 12 nucleotides match TRBD1. The CDR3 spans 16 residues. Germline assignment: CDR1 SGHTA and CDR2 FQGNSA. The trim removed 2 bases at V and 7 bases at J, leaving 6 bases unmatched. CDR3 nucleotide sequence: TGTGCCAGCAGCTTAACAGGGACAGGGGGCCGGCAGCCCCAGCATTTT. It specifies CASSLTGTGGRQPQHF.

This clone was seen a handful of times. V and J are TRBV5-4 and TRBJ2-5; D is perhaps TRBD2 (6 bases). The CDR3 is 15 residues long. Trimming cost V 3 bases and J 1 base, with 13 bases left between them. Germline CDR1 SGHNT, CDR2 YYREEE (reference sequence). This CDR3 reads CASSWVGRSQETQYF. CDR3 in DNA: TGTGCCAGCAGCTGGGTGGGGAGGAGCCAAGAGACCCAGTACTTC. Combining the CDR3 with reference TRBV5-4 and TRBJ2-5 gives the whole variable domain ETGVTQSPTHLIKTRGQQVTLRCSSQSGHNTVSWYQQALGQGPQFIFQYYREEENGRGNFPPRFSGLQFPNYSSELNVNALELDDSALYLCASSWVGRSQETQYFGPGTRLLVL.

The CDR3 region has the DNA TGTGCCAGCAGGCCGGTGACAGGGAAAGAGACCCAGTACTTC. Encoded protein: CASRPVTGKETQYF. The chain combines TRBV7-2 with TRBJ2-5, with 7 bases lining up with TRBD1. CDR1 is SGHTA, CDR2 FQGNSA, per germline. The V segment lost 6 bases and the J segment 3 bases; nucleotides outside the gene matches: 7. This CDR3 comprises 14 residues. Supplemented by reference TRBV7-2 and TRBJ2-5, the full variable domain reads GAGVSQSPSNKVTEKGKDVELRCDPISGHTALYWYRQSLGQGLEFLIYFQGNSAPDKSGLPSDRFSAERTGGSVSTLTIQRTQQEDSAVYLCASRPVTGKETQYFGPGTRLLVL.

The chain combines TRBV5-1 with TRBJ2-2, with D perhaps TRBD2 (6 bases). From germline, CDR1 is SGHRS and CDR2 YFSETQ. V was trimmed by 4 bases and J by 2 bases, leaving 18 bases between them. This CDR3 comprises 17 residues. As DNA, the CDR3 is TGCGCCAGCAGCCCCTTCTTCCCGGGGGAAAACACCGGGGAGCTGTTTTTT. Its translation is CASSPFFPGENTGELFF.

V gene TRBV29-1 combines with J gene TRBJ1-4; no clear D. The germline V gene has CDR1 SQVTM and CDR2 ANQGSEA. The CDR3 contains 11 residues. Trimming stripped 7 bases from V and 4 bases from J, with 7 bases between. The CDR3 sequence is CSAYSNEKLFF. Written as DNA, the CDR3 is TGCAGCGCTTACAGTAATGAAAAACTGTTTTTT.

The gene calls are TRBV15 and TRBJ2-5, with D possibly being TRBD2 (5 bases). Trimming shortened V by 0 bases and J by 5 bases, and 7 bases separated the two germline ends. The CDR3 consists of 13 residues. Germline V gene sequence: CDR1 LNHNV, CDR2 YYDKDF (reference sequence). The CDR3 reads CATSRDWEETQYF. CDR3 DNA sequence: TGTGCCACCAGCAGAGATTGGGAGGAGACCCAGTACTTC.

This clone was picked up a small number of times. The V call is TRBV15, the J call TRBJ2-6; 12 bases are shared with TRBD1. The CDR3 sequence is 17 residues long. The germline gives CDR1 LNHNV, CDR2 YYDKDF (reference sequence). After removal of 8 bases from V and 0 bases from J, the junction contained 5 bases not matched to a gene. CDR3 DNA sequence: TGTGCCACCGGACGGGACAGGGGGCCCTCTGGGGCCAACGTCCTGACTTTC. Translating gives CATGRDRGPSGANVLTF.

Only a few counts were recorded for this clone. The V gene is TRBV4-1, the J gene TRBJ1-2, with D unresolved. With 4 bases removed from V and 6 bases from J, the gap between germline ends came to 15 bases. This CDR3 is built from 14 residues. Germline V gene data show CDR1 as MGHRA and CDR2 as YSYEKL. The CDR3 is CASSRPDIFDGYTF. The CDR3 coding sequence is TGCGCCAGCAGCCGTCCCGACATCTTCGATGGCTACACCTTC.

The chain employs TRBV4-3 and TRBJ2-3, with 9 bases identical to TRBD2. Trimming removed 0 bases from V and 2 bases from J; junction bases left unmatched: 9. Germline values: CDR1 LGHNA, CDR2 YSLEER. The CDR3 contains 18 residues. This chain's CDR3 is CASSQDLGLAPHTDTQYF. CDR3 DNA sequence: TGCGCCAGCAGCCAAGATCTGGGACTAGCTCCTCACACAGATACGCAGTATTTT.

The V and J genes are TRBV7-2 and TRBJ2-1; possible D gene TRBD2, 6 bases. The germline V gene encodes CDR1 SGHTA and CDR2 FQGNSA. The V and J ends lost 6 bases and 3 bases respectively, with 15 bases between them. This CDR3 contains 15 residues. CDR3 coding DNA: TGTGCCAGCAGGCCAAAGGGACTCCGCTACAATGAGCAGTTCTTC. Translated, it gives CASRPKGLRYNEQFF.

This clone was picked up one time. V and J are TRBV5-6 and TRBJ1-2; D not certain. The CDR3 has 15 amino acids. The V end was cut by 1 base, the J end by 4 bases, with 14 bases between. The germline CDR1 and CDR2 sequences are SGHDT and YYEEEE. The CDR3 protein is CASSLRGSGPYGYTF. In DNA, the CDR3 is TGTGCCAGCAGCTTGAGAGGGAGTGGGCCCTATGGCTACACCTTC.

This clone appeared a single time. The gene calls are TRBV28 and TRBJ2-3; 12 nucleotides line up with TRBD2. The CDR3 length is 17 residues. The V and J ends lost 1 base and 4 bases, in that order; junction bases with no gene match: 6. The germline V gene encodes CDR1 MDHEN and CDR2 SYDVKM. This chain's CDR3 is CASSLFGLAGGPDTQYF. The CDR3, as DNA: TGTGCCAGCAGTTTATTCGGGCTAGCGGGGGGGCCAGATACGCAGTATTTT.

Details on this clone: The conserved closing phenylalanine or tryptophan is absent in this CDR3, likely reflecting a read error. V and J are TRBV6-5 and TRBJ1-3; D ambiguous. The V and J ends lost 6 bases and 3 bases respectively, with 9 bases between them. CDR1 and CDR2 (germline): MNHEY, SVGAGI. The CDR3 extends over 13 amino acids. In DNA, the CDR3 is TGTGCCAGCAGGAGGACTCTTGGAAACACCATATATGTT. It codes for CASRRTLGNTIYV.

The chain combines TRBV5-4 with TRBJ2-2, with 7 bases lining up with TRBD2. Germline-derived CDR1 and CDR2 are SGHNT and YYREEE (reference sequence). V trimming: 2 bases; J trimming: 10 bases; junction bases outside the gene matches: 5. This CDR3 has 13 amino acids. As DNA, the CDR3 is TGTGCCAGCAGCTTAGCGGGGTCACCGGAGCTGTTTTTT. This gives the protein CASSLAGSPELFF.

J is TRBJ1-5 and V is TRBV6-1; 8 bases line up with TRBD1. Trimming at V came to 7 bases and at J to 6 bases, leaving 8 bases not matched to a gene. This CDR3 spans 14 amino acids. Germline V gene lookup returns CDR1 MNHNS and CDR2 SASEGT. The CDR3 DNA reads as TGTGCCAGCAACCCCCAGGGGGCAGTTCAGCCCCAGCATTTT. This sequence encodes CASNPQGAVQPQHF.